Below are 21 T cell receptor beta chains sequenced from a single sample in a study of cytomegalovirus exposure and HLA in healthy donors. Both 60 Vbeta primers and 13 Jbeta primers went into the PCR. Clones were sequenced by immunoSEQ multiplex PCR, and TCRdb holds only the in-frame ones, with some missing. This table lists about 140,000 clones. Input material: PBMCs. These receptors all come from a woman under 30 in good health and CMV-seronegative.

The chain has TRBV6-5 and TRBJ1-2; D unresolved. CDR3 length equals 13 residues. Trimming pared 2 bases from V and 4 bases from J, leaving 8 bases between. Per germline, CDR1 MNHEY and CDR2 SVGAGI. The CDR3 protein is CASSYGNRYGYTF. The CDR3 DNA sequence: TGTGCCAGCAGTTACGGCAATCGCTATGGCTACACCTTC.

The gene calls are TRBV27 and TRBJ2-1; 12 bases agree with TRBD2. Germline CDR1 is MNHEY and CDR2 is SMNVEV (reference sequence). J gave up 7 bases and V 2 bases, and 3 bases lay outside the gene matches. CDR3 size: 15 residues. Written as DNA, the CDR3 is TGTGCCAGCAGTTTACTAGCGGGAGGGCCAAATGAGCAGTTCTTC. It yields the protein CASSLLAGGPNEQFF.

This chain connects TRBV6-1 to TRBJ2-5; tentatively, D is TRBD1 (6 bases). With 1 base removed from V and 4 bases from J, the gap between germline ends came to 13 bases. From germline, CDR1 is MNHNS and CDR2 SASEGT. The CDR3 contains 15 residues. CDR3 DNA sequence: TGTGCCAGCAGTGAAGGAAGCCAGGGGCGAGAGACCCAGTACTTC. This sequence encodes CASSEGSQGRETQYF.

The gene calls are TRBV28 and TRBJ2-7; tentatively, D is TRBD1 (6 bases). CDR1 is MDHEN, CDR2 SYDVKM, per germline. This CDR3 has 16 residues. Trimming stripped 5 bases from V and 0 bases from J, with 17 bases between. CDR3 DNA sequence: TGTGCCAGCAGTCCGATAGGACAGCCGTTCTCCTACGAGCAGTACTTC. Its protein is CASSPIGQPFSYEQYF.

This sequence joins TRBV9 and TRBJ2-5, with a possible D match to TRBD1 (6 bases). Gene TRBJ2-7 matches the end of the DNA better, so the J call may be wrong. The CDR3 has 14 residues. Germline V gene lookup returns CDR1 SGDLS and CDR2 YYNGEE. This CDR3 is CASSASGTTYEQYF. The CDR3 nucleotides read TGTGCCAGCAGCGCATCCGGGACAACCTACGAGCAGTACTTC.

The V gene is TRBV10-3, the J gene TRBJ2-3, with TRBD2 matching over 7 bases. Germline V gene sequence: CDR1 ENHRY, CDR2 SYGVKD. Germline trimming cut 3 bases from V and 0 bases from J; bases unmatched to any gene: 3. The CDR3 length is 15 residues. The CDR3 sequence is CAISDPSGSTDTQYF. In nucleotides, the CDR3 is TGTGCCATCAGTGATCCTAGCGGAAGCACAGATACGCAGTATTTT.

This chain joins TRBV5-5 and TRBJ2-2; 8 positions agree with TRBD2. Germline V CDR1 and CDR2: SGHKS, YYEKEE (reference sequence). V dropped 4 bases and J dropped 3; count of bases not matched to a gene: 2. This CDR3 region has 14 residues. The CDR3 is CASSPGGDTGELFF. Written as DNA, the CDR3 is TGTGCCAGCAGCCCGGGAGGGGACACCGGGGAGCTGTTTTTT.

The chain has TRBV5-4 and TRBJ2-3; a weak D match, TRBD2 (8 bases). In germline, CDR1 is SGHNT, CDR2 YYREEE (reference sequence). CDR3 length: 16 residues. The V end was cut by 3 bases, the J end by 7 bases, with 21 bases between. The CDR3, as DNA: TGTGCCAGCAGCTCCCGGGGGGGAGAGGGGGCACATACGCAGTATTTT. This gives the protein CASSSRGGEGAHTQYF.

The rearrangement links TRBV27 to TRBJ1-1, with a weak D call TRBD1 (5 bases). Germline V gene lookup returns CDR1 MNHEY and CDR2 SMNVEV (reference sequence). CDR3 length: 14 residues. V lost 3 bases to trimming and J lost 4 bases, with 12 bases between them. CDR3 nucleotide sequence: TGTGCCAGCAGTTTCGGGGGGTCACCCACTGAAGCTTTCTTT. Translating gives CASSFGGSPTEAFF.

The gene calls are TRBV7-9 and TRBJ1-1; 7 positions match TRBD1. Germline trimming cut 4 bases from V and 4 bases from J; bases unmatched to any gene: 18. Germline V gene data show CDR1 as SEHNR and CDR2 as FQNEAQ (reference sequence). The CDR3 runs to 18 residues. The CDR3 reads CASSSTSGQSRWGTEAFF. CDR3 coding DNA: TGTGCCAGCAGCTCAACCTCGGGACAGTCAAGATGGGGCACTGAAGCTTTCTTT.

The V call is TRBV5-1, the J call TRBJ2-7; weak D call: TRBD2 (6 bases). CDR1 and CDR2 (germline): SGHRS, YFSETQ. This CDR3 region has 17 residues. Trimming pared 0 bases from V and 2 bases from J, leaving 18 bases between. The CDR3 DNA is TGCGCCAGCAGCTTGGATCTGACCGTAGCGGACCCCTACGAGCAGTACTTC. Residues: CASSLDLTVADPYEQYF. The variable domain in full, completed from reference TRBV5-1 and TRBJ2-7, reads KAGVTQTPRYLIKTRGQQVTLSCSPISGHRSVSWYQQTPGQGLQFLFEYFSETQRNKGNFPGRFSGRQFSNSRSEMNVSTLELGDSALYLCASSLDLTVADPYEQYFGPGTRLTVT.

Points on this clone: The sample holds other DNA sequences that translate to the same CDR3. The chain employs TRBV11-2 and TRBJ1-2, with TRBD1 identical over 7 bases. V dropped 5 bases and J dropped 5; count of bases not matched to a gene: 5. CDR1 and CDR2 (germline): SGHAT, FQNNGV. The CDR3 runs to 13 residues. CDR3 sequence (DNA): TGTGCCAGCAGCCCAGGACAGGATTATGGCTACACCTTC. Translated: CASSPGQDYGYTF.

This chain links TRBV18 with TRBJ2-2; 7 bases map to TRBD2. The germline CDR1 and CDR2 sequences are KGHSH and LQKENI. The J segment lost 13 bases and the V segment lost 2 bases, leaving 7 bases of the junction unmatched. This CDR3 spans 13 amino acids. The CDR3 loop reads CASSPDVTGGLFF. The CDR3 DNA sequence: TGTGCCAGCTCACCAGACGTTACGGGAGGGCTGTTTTTT.

CDR3: CASSPGQGAVTEAFF. The DNA for the CDR3 is TGTGCCAGCAGTCCGGGACAGGGGGCGGTCACTGAAGCTTTCTTT. The J gene is TRBJ1-1, the V gene TRBV27, with 12 bases fitting TRBD1. The CDR3 extends over 15 amino acids. The V segment lost 5 bases and the J segment 4 bases; nucleotides outside the gene matches: 5. Germline V gives CDR1 MNHEY, CDR2 SMNVEV (reference sequence).

The V and J genes are TRBV6-5 and TRBJ1-5, with unresolved D. The germline V gene encodes CDR1 MNHEY and CDR2 SVGAGI. Trimming removed 4 bases from V and 0 bases from J, with 10 bases in between. The length of the CDR3 is 15 residues. CDR3 in amino acids: CASSSGRHSNQPQHF. The CDR3 coding sequence is TGTGCCAGCAGTTCTGGCAGACATAGCAATCAGCCCCAGCATTTT.

The J gene is TRBJ1-5, the V gene TRBV6-1; perhaps TRBD1 as D (5 bases). CDR3 length: 15 residues. V lost 7 bases, J lost 1 base, and 14 bases lay in between. Looked up from germline, CDR1 is MNHNS and CDR2 is SASEGT. The chain's CDR3 is CASTGSWGSNQPQHF. CDR3 DNA: TGTGCCAGCACCGGTTCCTGGGGCAGCAATCAGCCCCAGCATTTT.

The chain employs TRBV6-1 and TRBJ1-6, with 9 bases identical to TRBD1. The germline CDR1 and CDR2 sequences are MNHNS and SASEGT. Trimming at V came to 6 bases and at J to 8 bases, leaving 2 bases not matched to a gene. This CDR3 contains 13 residues. The CDR3 nucleotides are TGTGCCAGCAGGACAGGGGGGGATTCACCCCTCCACTTT. It specifies CASRTGGDSPLHF.

The rearrangement joins TRBV5-4 to TRBJ2-5; 10 nucleotides match TRBD2. Losses at the gene ends were 3 bases for V and 1 base for J; bases not matched to a gene: 3. Germline assignment: CDR1 SGHNT and CDR2 YYREEE (reference sequence). The CDR3 has 15 amino acids. CDR3 coding DNA: TGTGCCAGCAGCTCCGGACTAGCGGCCCAAGAGACCCAGTACTTC. Amino acid sequence: CASSSGLAAQETQYF.

The rearrangement uses TRBV30 and TRBJ1-3, with D maybe TRBD1 (6 bases). The germline gives CDR1 GTSNPN, CDR2 SVGIG (reference sequence). The CDR3 runs to 16 residues. V was pared by 2 bases and J by 0 bases, with 14 bases between. The CDR3 bases are TGTGCCTGGAGTATGGGGGCGCCCAGCTCTGGAAACACCATATATTTT. Encoded protein: CAWSMGAPSSGNTIYF.

The chain carries TRBV11-2 and TRBJ1-2; D is uncertain. V was trimmed by 3 bases and J by 6 bases, leaving 14 bases between them. Germline V CDR1 and CDR2: SGHAT, FQNNGV. The CDR3 is made up of 14 amino acids. CDR3 protein: CASSLRRVSDGYTF. The CDR3 DNA follows: TGTGCCAGCAGCTTGAGGCGGGTCTCGGATGGCTACACCTTC.

J is TRBJ2-5 and V is TRBV5-4; 7 bases match TRBD2. Trimming took 3 bases from V and 1 from J; bases not matched to a gene: 6. The CDR3 contains 15 residues. Germline CDR1 SGHNT, CDR2 YYREEE (reference sequence). CDR3 sequence reads: CASSSGGRFQETQYF. In DNA, the CDR3 is TGTGCCAGCAGCTCGGGGGGAAGGTTCCAAGAGACCCAGTACTTC.